This TCR beta chain was captured in a study of T cells in Graves' hyperthyroidism and ophthalmopathy. This clonotype was counted a few times. What it recognizes is unknown. TCR beta CDR3 region amplification was performed from RNA transcripts. First-round RT-PCR targeting the TCR CDR3 was performed with the HTBI primer set. Each CDR3 protein is one row after TCRdb ran MiXCR on the multiplex PCR reads. The table shows about 300,000 distinct CDR3 sequences, with roughly a fifth occurring only once. The V end was cut by 4 bases, the J end by 0 bases, with 19 bases between. Germline CDR1 is SGHTA and CDR2 is FQGNSA. The CDR3 is 18 residues long. The source of the PBMCs was about 10 ml of fresh peripheral blood. Overall study findings and caveats: Most thyroid-expanded clonotypes above 0.001 were also found in blood.

The sequencing input was blood. The sequence was obtained from a man in his fifties with Graves' ophthalmopathy. The rearrangement joins TRBV7-2 to TRBJ1-3; TRBD1 might be the D (5 bases). The CDR3 nucleotides are TGTGCCAGCAGCTCAAAAACGACAGCCCGAACCTCTGGAAACACCATATATTTT. Translation: CASSSKTTARTSGNTIYF.